This T cell receptor (beta chain) comes out of a study of blood T cell repertoires in COVID-19. Whole-study context: Collection of acute and convalescent COVID-19 samples took place in the United States, Italy and Spain. PBMCs, B-cell-depleted T cells, or T cells were the source of the cDNA or gDNA that made up the material.

The trim removed 0 bases at V and 4 bases at J, leaving 2 bases unmatched. This CDR3 spans 14 amino acids. CDR1 is SGHRS and CDR2 is YFSETQ in the germline V gene. The authors' processing: Reference gene primer amplification in the assay estimated nucleated cell counts. Sequencing was performed with immunoSEQ multiplex PCR; in TCRdb, only in-frame clones are kept and a portion is missing. The V and J calls and the clone size are those of that table, but D and trimming were determined from the DNA. The sample contains 30,000 to 35,000 clones, approximately 84% of which appear only once. Enrollment of patients from Seattle took place during active infection, with longitudinal follow-up.

The chain uses TRBV5-1 and TRBJ2-7; 9 positions match TRBD1. Sequencing input: peripheral blood. This receptor was taken from a man aged 65 to 85 with COVID-19, enrolled during active disease. Here the CDR3 reads CASSLETGGYEQYF. The CDR3, as DNA: TGCGCCAGCAGCTTGGAGACAGGGGGTTACGAGCAGTACTTC.